Each of the 28 T cell receptor beta chains below was sequenced from the same sample in a study of T cells in Graves' hyperthyroidism and ophthalmopathy. RNA transcripts provided the source from which TCR beta CDR3 regions were amplified. Carried out on the TCR CDR3, a first-round RT-PCR used the HTBI primer set. One entry per CDR3 protein results from TCRdb running MiXCR on the multiplex PCR reads. The sample lists about 300,000 distinct CDR3 sequences, about 14% seen once, with 6% to 8% in the top ten. Material: blood. These receptors all stem from a young woman with Graves' hyperthyroidism that later progressed to Graves' ophthalmopathy.

Regarding this clonotype: With a much larger clone just one base away, this may be a read error. This chain connects TRBV28 to TRBJ2-7, with D possibly being TRBD2 (5 bases). The ends were cut back, 8 bases at V and 2 bases at J, with 19 bases in the middle. The CDR3 loop spans 15 amino acids. Germline CDR1 is MDHEN and CDR2 is SYDVKM. In DNA, the CDR3 is TGTGCCAGCCGTTCTTCGGCGGGTCCCGCCTACGAGCAGTACTTC. Its translation: CASRSSAGPAYEQYF.

This clonotype was observed a handful of times. This could be a read error, since a much larger clone is one nucleotide away. V is TRBV29-1 and J is TRBJ2-7; unclear D gene. This CDR3 spans 12 amino acids. Trimming removed 4 bases at V and 6 bases at J, with 13 bases between. In germline, CDR1 is SQVTM, CDR2 ANQGSEA. The CDR3 DNA sequence: TGCAGCGTTGTGAGACCCACGCTCGAGCAGTACTTC. Translation gives CSVVRPTLEQYF.

This clonotype has at least ten counts. The genes are TRBV7-9 and TRBJ2-7; D unresolved. Germline loops: CDR1 SEHNR, CDR2 FQNEAQ (reference sequence). This CDR3 is 14 amino acids long. The V and J ends lost 3 bases and 0 bases respectively, with 9 bases between them. This CDR3 is CASSLASSSYEQYF. CDR3 in DNA: TGTGCCAGCAGCTTGGCTTCTTCCTCCTACGAGCAGTACTTC.

Worth noting for this clonotype: A much larger clone lies a single base off, so this may be a read error. V usage is TRBV28 and J usage is TRBJ2-7; TRBD1 might be the D (5 bases). The CDR3 is made up of 15 amino acids. V dropped 3 bases and J dropped 9 bases, with 21 bases sitting between them. CDR1 and CDR2 from the germline V gene are MDHEN and SYDVKM. The CDR3 sequence is CASSLVDTARLVQYF. Here the CDR3 DNA reads TGTGCCAGCAGTTTGGTGGACACCGCACGTCTAGTGCAGTACTTC. Using reference TRBV28 and TRBJ2-7 for the parts outside the CDR3, the full variable domain is DVKVTQSSRYLVKRTGEKVFLECVQDMDHENMFWYRQDPGLGLRLIYFSYDVKMKEKGDIPEGYSVSREKKERFSLILESASTNQTSMYLCASSLVDTARLVQYFGPGTRLTVT.

This clonotype has just a few counts. CDR3: CASSQDIRGNQPQHF. In DNA form, the CDR3 reads TGTGCCAGCAGCCAAGATATACGGGGGAATCAGCCCCAGCATTTT. The rearrangement uses TRBV4-2 and TRBJ1-5; the D gene is possibly TRBD1 (5 bases). The CDR3 length is 15 residues. Deletions cut 0 bases from V and 4 bases from J, with 10 bases between. Germline CDR1 reads LGHNA; CDR2 reads YNFKEQ.

In this sample, this clonotype turned up a few times. The chain has TRBV5-1 and TRBJ2-7, with TRBD1 matching 7 bases. Per the germline V gene, CDR1 is SGHRS and CDR2 is YFSETQ. The CDR3 loop spans 18 amino acids. Losses at the gene ends were 0 bases for V and 3 bases for J; bases not matched to a gene: 15. CDR3 region: CASSLAMTGKWGYYEQYF. The CDR3 nucleotides are TGCGCCAGCAGCTTGGCTATGACAGGGAAATGGGGCTACTACGAGCAGTACTTC.

This clonotype was seen a few times. V gene TRBV7-2 combines with J gene TRBJ1-3; D unresolved. The germline V gene has CDR1 SGHTA and CDR2 FQGNSA. This CDR3 contains 16 residues. With 1 base removed from V and 0 bases from J, the gap between germline ends came to 10 bases. Here the CDR3 reads CASSLVGRTSGNTIYF. The CDR3 region has the DNA TGTGCCAGCAGCTTAGTAGGCCGGACCTCTGGAAACACCATATATTTT.

CDR3 in amino acids: CASSQAGAVETQYF. The CDR3 coding sequence is TGTGCCAGCAGCCAAGCGGGAGCAGTAGAGACCCAGTACTTC. The chain links TRBV4-2 to TRBJ2-5, with D perhaps TRBD2 (6 bases). Germline V lookup: CDR1 LGHNA, CDR2 YNFKEQ. This CDR3 is 14 amino acids long. Trimming cost V 1 base and J 4 bases, with 10 bases left between them.

This clonotype was observed many times. V usage is TRBV29-1 and J usage is TRBJ2-7, with 8 bases aligning to TRBD2. With 7 bases clipped from V and 3 bases from J, the junction kept 11 bases outside the gene matches. The CDR3 consists of 14 residues. Germline-derived CDR1 and CDR2 are SQVTM and ANQGSEA. CDR3 residues: CSALGLAGRYEQYF. The DNA for the CDR3 is TGCAGCGCCTTGGGTCTAGCGGGCCGCTACGAGCAGTACTTC.

The chain carries TRBV6-2 or TRBV6-3 and TRBJ2-5, with D unresolved. The CDR3 spans 13 residues. The V end lost 6 bases, the J end lost 1 base, and 9 bases lay between the germline ends. Looked up from germline, CDR1 is MNHEY and CDR2 is SVGEGT. CDR3 DNA: TGTGCCAGCAGGCAGCTGATCCAAGAGACCCAGTACTTC. This sequence encodes CASRQLIQETQYF.

This clonotype has at least ten counts. The V gene is TRBV27, the J gene TRBJ2-7; possibly TRBD1 or TRBD2 for D (5 bases each). The CDR3 spans 19 residues. Germline V lookup: CDR1 MNHEY, CDR2 SMNVEV (reference sequence). Trimming took off 5 bases at V and 0 bases at J, with 26 bases between the two ends. In nucleotides, the CDR3 is TGTGCCAGCAGTGCGAGGGAGTCAGATCAGGGAATTATCTCCTACGAGCAGTACTTC. Translating it yields CASSARESDQGIISYEQYF.

This clonotype has ten or more counts. This chain uses TRBV7-9 with TRBJ1-1; D call uncertain. V dropped 1 base and J dropped 3 bases, with 30 bases sitting between them. Germline-derived CDR1 and CDR2 are SEHNR and FQNEAQ (reference sequence). This CDR3 is 21 amino acids long. DNA of the CDR3: TGTGCCAGCAGCTTAGTAGGTGGCAGAATCTTACACCCTGGTGCGTACACTGAAGCTTTCTTT. Amino acids: CASSLVGGRILHPGAYTEAFF.

This clonotype was detected only a few times. V is TRBV9 and J is TRBJ2-1, with a tentative D call TRBD2 (6 bases). CDR3 length: 15 amino acids. CDR1 SGDLS and CDR2 YYNGEE come from the germline V gene. V lost 4 bases and J 2 bases, leaving 13 bases between the germline ends. The CDR3: CASSPRERTYNEQFF. The CDR3 DNA follows: TGTGCCAGCAGCCCACGGGAGCGCACCTACAATGAGCAGTTCTTC.

This clonotype was seen ten or more times. This chain links TRBV4-3 with TRBJ1-2, with TRBD1 matching 8 bases. The CDR3 has 15 residues. The germline V gene has CDR1 LGHNA and CDR2 YSLEER. Trimming at V came to 2 bases and at J to 4 bases, leaving 6 bases not matched to a gene. CDR3 sequence: CASSQKVTGAYGYTF. CDR3 nucleotide sequence: TGCGCCAGCAGCCAAAAAGTGACAGGGGCCTATGGCTACACCTTC.

This clonotype occurred many times. V usage is TRBV5-5 and J usage is TRBJ1-1; a weak D match, TRBD1 (6 bases). V was cut by 4 bases and J by 4 bases, with 17 bases left in between. This CDR3 contains 15 residues. Germline values: CDR1 SGHKS, CDR2 YYEKEE (reference sequence). DNA of the CDR3: TGTGCCAGCAGCACAGGGCGCGTGACTCCCACTGAAGCTTTCTTT. It encodes CASSTGRVTPTEAFF.

In this sample, this clonotype turned up a few times. The chain links TRBV7-3 to TRBJ2-1; D unclear. The CDR3 has 13 amino acids. V dropped 1 base and J dropped 4 bases, with 5 bases sitting between them. The germline gives CDR1 SGHTA, CDR2 FQGTGA. The DNA of the CDR3 is TGTGCCAGCAGCTTAAACAATTACAATGAGCAGTTCTTC. Its protein product is CASSLNNYNEQFF.

V and J are TRBV6-1 and TRBJ1-6, with 7 bases identical to TRBD1. The CDR3 length is 14 residues. V lost 7 bases, J lost 7 bases, and 7 bases stayed unmatched. Looked up from germline, CDR1 is MNHNS and CDR2 is SASEGT. The CDR3 loop is CASTTTGTNSPLHF. DNA of the CDR3: TGTGCCAGCACCACGACAGGGACGAATTCACCCCTCCACTTT.

This clonotype was seen only a few times. A junction boundary mismatches the germline segment, possibly from a read error. J is TRBJ2-7 and V is TRBV11-2, with D possibly TRBD2 on 6 matching bases. In germline, CDR1 is SGHAT, CDR2 FQNNGV. This CDR3 region has 13 residues. Written as DNA, the CDR3 is TGTGCCAGCAGCTTCGGGGGATTCTACGGGCAGTACTTC. Amino acids: CASSFGGFYGQYF.

J is TRBJ2-5 and V is TRBV11-2; D unclear. Between the trimmed V and J ends, which lost 0 bases and 4 bases, there was a span of 12 bases. The CDR3 loop spans 15 amino acids. Per the germline V gene, CDR1 is SGHAT and CDR2 is FQNNGV. The CDR3 sequence is CASSLEDAAPETQYF. The CDR3 nucleotides read TGTGCCAGCAGCTTAGAAGACGCAGCCCCAGAGACCCAGTACTTC. Combining the CDR3 with reference TRBV11-2 and TRBJ2-5 gives the whole variable domain EAGVAQSPRYKIIEKRQSVAFWCNPISGHATLYWYQQILGQGPKLLIQFQNNGVVDDSQLPKDRFSAERLKGVDSTLKIQPAKLEDSAVYLCASSLEDAAPETQYFGPGTRLLVL.

A single count supports this clonotype. The chain couples TRBV11-2 to TRBJ2-3; the D call may be TRBD1 or TRBD2 (6 bases each). This CDR3 spans 15 amino acids. The ends were cut back, 1 base at V and 6 bases at J, with 14 bases in the middle. Germline-derived CDR1 and CDR2 are SGHAT and FQNNGV. The CDR3 bases are TGTGCCAGCAGCTTAGTCGGGGGCACGGGGGATACGCAGTATTTT. Translation: CASSLVGGTGDTQYF.

There are many counts of this clonotype. The chain uses TRBV28 and TRBJ2-4; perhaps TRBD1 as D (5 bases). CDR3 length equals 16 residues. CDR1 and CDR2 (germline): MDHEN, SYDVKM. V lost 1 base and J lost 1, with 11 bases in between. CDR3 coding DNA: TGTGCCAGCAGTTTATCAGGGTCCGAGGCCAAAAACATTCAGTACTTC. Protein sequence: CASSLSGSEAKNIQYF.

This clonotype was detected only a few times. The rearrangement uses TRBV30 and TRBJ2-7; D not resolved. This CDR3 contains 12 residues. V was clipped by 7 bases and J by 1 base, with 11 bases between them. Germline V lookup: CDR1 GTSNPN, CDR2 SVGIG (reference sequence). The CDR3 DNA is TGTGCCTACCAGACAACTTCCTACGAGCAGTACTTC. It codes for CAYQTTSYEQYF.

The chain uses TRBV5-1 and TRBJ2-7; 14 bases are a match to TRBD2. The CDR3 spans 15 residues. The V segment lost 4 bases and the J segment 5 bases; nucleotides outside the gene matches: 5. Germline V gene lookup returns CDR1 SGHRS and CDR2 YFSETQ. CDR3 residues: CASSQSGLAGDEQYF. The CDR3 DNA reads as TGCGCCAGCAGCCAATCGGGACTAGCGGGGGACGAGCAGTACTTC.

This clonotype occurred many times. The J gene is TRBJ2-1, the V gene TRBV6-2 or TRBV6-3, with a weak D call TRBD2 (6 bases). Per the germline V gene, CDR1 is MNHEY and CDR2 is SVGEGT. The CDR3 is made up of 16 amino acids. The V gene lost 2 bases and the J gene lost 5 bases, with 16 bases spanning the gap. The CDR3, as DNA: TGTGCCAGCAGTTACCCCACGGGACTCGCCGACAATGAGCAGTTCTTC. Translation gives CASSYPTGLADNEQFF.

This clonotype has at least ten counts. This chain uses TRBV12-3 or TRBV12-4 with TRBJ1-2; the match to TRBD1 covers 8 bases. This CDR3 contains 15 residues. The junction had 10 bases not matched to a gene; V was cut back by 5 bases and J by 5 bases. In DNA, the CDR3 is TGTGCCAGCAGTAAAAGGGCAGGGGGCAGGTATGGCTACACCTTC. Protein: CASSKRAGGRYGYTF.

This clonotype was detected ten times or more. J is TRBJ1-1 and V is TRBV5-6; D not certain. Germline V gene sequence: CDR1 SGHDT, CDR2 YYEEEE. Trimming removed 4 bases at V and 0 bases at J, with 13 bases between. The CDR3 sequence is 15 residues long. CDR3: CASSLEPGVNTEAFF. The CDR3 coding sequence is TGTGCCAGCAGCCTCGAGCCCGGAGTGAACACTGAAGCTTTCTTT.

This clonotype was counted many times. V is TRBV2 and J is TRBJ1-1; D is undetermined. CDR1 and CDR2 (germline): SNHLY, FYNNEI. There are 15 residues in the CDR3. V gave up 6 bases and J gave up 1 base, with 15 bases separating them. The CDR3 here is CASRVDKQRNTEAFF. DNA for the CDR3: TGTGCCAGCAGGGTCGACAAACAGAGGAACACTGAAGCTTTCTTT.

This clonotype was picked up a small number of times. This rearrangement joins TRBV4-3 to TRBJ2-1, with TRBD2 as a possible D gene (5 bases). CDR3 length: 13 residues. Deletions cut 3 bases from V and 10 bases from J, with 13 bases between. Germline CDR1 reads LGHNA; CDR2 reads YSLEER. The CDR3 nucleotides read TGCGCCAGCAGCCAGAATCTCGAGGGAGAGCAGTTCTTC. It is translated as CASSQNLEGEQFF.